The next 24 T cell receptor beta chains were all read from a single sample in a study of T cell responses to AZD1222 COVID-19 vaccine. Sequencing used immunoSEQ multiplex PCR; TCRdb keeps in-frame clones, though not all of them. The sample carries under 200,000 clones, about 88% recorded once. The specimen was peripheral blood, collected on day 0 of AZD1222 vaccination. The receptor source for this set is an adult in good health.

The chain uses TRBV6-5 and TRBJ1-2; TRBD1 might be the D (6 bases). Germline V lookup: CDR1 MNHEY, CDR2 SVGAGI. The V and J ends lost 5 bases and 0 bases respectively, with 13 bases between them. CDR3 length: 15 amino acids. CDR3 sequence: CASSILGQSNYGYTF. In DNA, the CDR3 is TGTGCCAGCAGTATACTGGGACAATCTAACTATGGCTACACCTTC.

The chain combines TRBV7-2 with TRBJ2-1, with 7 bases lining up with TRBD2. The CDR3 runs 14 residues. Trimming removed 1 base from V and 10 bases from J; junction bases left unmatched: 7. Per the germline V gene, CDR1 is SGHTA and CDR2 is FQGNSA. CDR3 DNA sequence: TGTGCCAGCAGCTTAGGGTTAGGGCGGGGGGAGCAGTTCTTC. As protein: CASSLGLGRGEQFF.

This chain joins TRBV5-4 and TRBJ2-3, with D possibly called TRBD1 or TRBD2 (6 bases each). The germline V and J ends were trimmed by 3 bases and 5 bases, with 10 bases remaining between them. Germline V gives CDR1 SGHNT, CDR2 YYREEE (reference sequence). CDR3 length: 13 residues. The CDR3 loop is CASSSGGGDTQYF. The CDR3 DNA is TGTGCCAGCAGCTCCGGAGGGGGAGATACGCAGTATTTT.

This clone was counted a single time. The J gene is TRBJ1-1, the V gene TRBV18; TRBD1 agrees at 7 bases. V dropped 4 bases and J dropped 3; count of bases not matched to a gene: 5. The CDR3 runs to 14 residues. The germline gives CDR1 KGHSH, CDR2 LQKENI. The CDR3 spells CASSQGAGYTEAFF. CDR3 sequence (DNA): TGTGCCAGCTCACAGGGGGCGGGGTACACTGAAGCTTTCTTT.

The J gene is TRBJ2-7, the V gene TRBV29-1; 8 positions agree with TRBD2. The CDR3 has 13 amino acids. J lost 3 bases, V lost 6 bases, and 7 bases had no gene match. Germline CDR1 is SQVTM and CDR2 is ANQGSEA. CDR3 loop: CSVATGLGYEQYF. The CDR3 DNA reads TGCAGCGTCGCTACGGGACTAGGCTACGAGCAGTACTTC.

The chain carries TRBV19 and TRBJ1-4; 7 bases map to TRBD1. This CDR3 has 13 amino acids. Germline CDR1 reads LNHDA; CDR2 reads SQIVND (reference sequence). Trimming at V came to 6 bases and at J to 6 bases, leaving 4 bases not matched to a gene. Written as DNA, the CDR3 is TGTGCCAGTAGGGACAGGTGGTATGAAAAACTGTTTTTT. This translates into CASRDRWYEKLFF.

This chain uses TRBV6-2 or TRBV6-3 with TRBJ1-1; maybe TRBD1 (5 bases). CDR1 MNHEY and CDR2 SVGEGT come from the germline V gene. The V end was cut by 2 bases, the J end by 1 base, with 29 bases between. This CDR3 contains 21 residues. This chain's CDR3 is CASSYLIKKGFSNPKNTEAFF. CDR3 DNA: TGTGCCAGCAGTTACCTAATAAAGAAGGGGTTCTCGAATCCAAAGAACACTGAAGCTTTCTTT.

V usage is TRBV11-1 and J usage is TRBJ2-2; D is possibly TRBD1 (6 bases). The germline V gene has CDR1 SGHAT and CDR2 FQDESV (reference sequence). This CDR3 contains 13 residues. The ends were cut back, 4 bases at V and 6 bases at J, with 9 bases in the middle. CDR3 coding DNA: TGTGCCAGCAGCTCAGACAGGCCCGGGGAGCTGTTTTTT. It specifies CASSSDRPGELFF. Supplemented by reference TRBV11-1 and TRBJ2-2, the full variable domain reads EAEVAQSPRYKITEKSQAVAFWCDPISGHATLYWYRQILGQGPELLVQFQDESVVDDSQLPKDRFSAERLKGVDSTLKIQPAELGDSAMYLCASSSDRPGELFFGEGSRLTVL.

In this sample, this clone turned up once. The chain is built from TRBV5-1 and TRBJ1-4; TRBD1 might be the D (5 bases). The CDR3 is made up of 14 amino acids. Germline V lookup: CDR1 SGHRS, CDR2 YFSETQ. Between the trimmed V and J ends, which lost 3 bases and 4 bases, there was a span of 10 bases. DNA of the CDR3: TGCGCCAGCAGCTACGGGACGGATAATGAAAAACTGTTTTTT. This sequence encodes CASSYGTDNEKLFF.

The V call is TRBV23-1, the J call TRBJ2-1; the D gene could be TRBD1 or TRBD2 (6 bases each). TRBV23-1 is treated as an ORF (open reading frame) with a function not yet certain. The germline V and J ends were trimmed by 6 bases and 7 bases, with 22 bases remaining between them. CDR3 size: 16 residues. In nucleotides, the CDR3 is TGCGCCAGCAGATTTCTAAGGAGTAGGGGGGTGAATGAGCAGTTCTTC. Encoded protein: CASRFLRSRGVNEQFF.

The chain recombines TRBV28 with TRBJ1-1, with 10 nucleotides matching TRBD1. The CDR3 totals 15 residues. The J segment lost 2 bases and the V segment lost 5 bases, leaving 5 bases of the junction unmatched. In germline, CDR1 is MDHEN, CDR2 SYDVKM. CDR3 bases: TGTGCCAGCAGTCGGGACAGGGGTGAAAACACTGAAGCTTTCTTT. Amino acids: CASSRDRGENTEAFF.

CDR3 loop: CASSLKSGTNTQYF. In DNA, the CDR3 is TGTGCCAGTAGCCTAAAGTCTGGCACGAATACGCAGTATTTT. The chain has TRBV19 and TRBJ2-3; D gene unclear. Per the germline V gene, CDR1 is LNHDA and CDR2 is SQIVND (reference sequence). Between the trimmed V and J ends, which lost 6 bases and 7 bases, there was a span of 17 bases. This CDR3 has 14 residues.

The CDR3 spells CASSNSGGAHGELFF. Here the CDR3 DNA reads TGTGCCAGTAGCAATAGCGGGGGGGCCCACGGGGAGCTGTTTTTT. The chain is built from TRBV19 and TRBJ2-2; 11 bases are shared with TRBD2. The CDR3 contains 15 residues. Germline CDR1 LNHDA, CDR2 SQIVND (reference sequence). V shed 6 bases and J 7 bases; nucleotides not matched to a gene: 7.

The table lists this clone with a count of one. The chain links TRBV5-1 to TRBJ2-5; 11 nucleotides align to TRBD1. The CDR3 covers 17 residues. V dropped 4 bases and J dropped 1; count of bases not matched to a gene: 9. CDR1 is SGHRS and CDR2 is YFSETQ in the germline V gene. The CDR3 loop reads CASSARTGGPPQETQYF. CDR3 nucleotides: TGCGCCAGCAGCGCACGGACAGGGGGCCCCCCCCAAGAGACCCAGTACTTC.

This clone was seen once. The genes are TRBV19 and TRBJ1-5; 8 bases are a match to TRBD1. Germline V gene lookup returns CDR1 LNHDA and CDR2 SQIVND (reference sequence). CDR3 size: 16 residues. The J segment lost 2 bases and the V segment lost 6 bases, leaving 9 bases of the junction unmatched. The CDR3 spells CASRTRMTGGNQPQHF. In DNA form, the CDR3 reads TGTGCCAGTAGGACCCGTATGACAGGGGGCAATCAGCCCCAGCATTTT.

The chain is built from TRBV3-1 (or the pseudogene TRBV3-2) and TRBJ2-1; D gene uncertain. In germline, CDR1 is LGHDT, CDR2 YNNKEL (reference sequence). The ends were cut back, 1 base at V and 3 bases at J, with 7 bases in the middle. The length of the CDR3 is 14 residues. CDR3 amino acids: CASSQAQLYNEQFF. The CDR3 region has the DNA TGTGCCAGCAGCCAAGCGCAGCTCTACAATGAGCAGTTCTTC.

The CDR3 sequence: CASSKPTGGILSNQPQHF. The CDR3 nucleotides are TGTGCCAGCAGCAAGCCAACCGGAGGAATACTTAGCAATCAGCCCCAGCATTTT. This chain links TRBV6-2 or TRBV6-3 with TRBJ1-5, with D hard to call. This CDR3 has 18 residues. The ends were cut back, 6 bases at V and 0 bases at J, with 21 bases in the middle. Germline V gives CDR1 MNHEY, CDR2 SVGEGT.

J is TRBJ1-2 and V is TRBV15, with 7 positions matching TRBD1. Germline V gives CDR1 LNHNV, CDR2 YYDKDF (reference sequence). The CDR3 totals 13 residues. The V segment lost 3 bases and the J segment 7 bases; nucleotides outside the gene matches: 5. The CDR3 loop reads CATSSPTGVGYTF. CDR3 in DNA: TGTGCCACCAGCAGCCCCACAGGGGTTGGCTACACCTTC.

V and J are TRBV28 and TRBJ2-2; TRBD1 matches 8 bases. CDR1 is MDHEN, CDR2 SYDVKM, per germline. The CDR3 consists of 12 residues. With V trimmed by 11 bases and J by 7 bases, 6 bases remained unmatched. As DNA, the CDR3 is TGTGCCTGTGCAGGGGGCTTCGGGGAGCTGTTTTTT. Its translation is CACAGGFGELFF.

The CDR3 protein is CASSYLLGLVVVAKNIQYF. The CDR3 nucleotides read TGTGCCAGCAGTTACTTACTGGGACTAGTTGTGGTAGCCAAAAACATTCAGTACTTC. The chain recombines TRBV6-2 or TRBV6-3 with TRBJ2-4; 8 positions match TRBD2. The germline CDR1 and CDR2 sequences are MNHEY and SVGEGT. The V and J ends lost 1 base and 0 bases, in that order; junction bases with no gene match: 11. The CDR3 length is 19 residues.

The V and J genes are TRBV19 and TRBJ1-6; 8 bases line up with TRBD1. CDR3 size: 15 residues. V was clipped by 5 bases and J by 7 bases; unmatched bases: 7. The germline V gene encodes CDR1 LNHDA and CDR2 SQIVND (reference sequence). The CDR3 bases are TGTGCCAGTAGTTCCACAGGGGGAATGAATTCACCCCTCCACTTT. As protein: CASSSTGGMNSPLHF.

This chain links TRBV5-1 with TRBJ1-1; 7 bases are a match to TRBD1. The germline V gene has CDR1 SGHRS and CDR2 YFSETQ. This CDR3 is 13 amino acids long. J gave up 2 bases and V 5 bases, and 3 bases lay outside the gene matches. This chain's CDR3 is CASSWDSNTEAFF. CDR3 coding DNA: TGCGCCAGCAGTTGGGACAGTAACACTGAAGCTTTCTTT.

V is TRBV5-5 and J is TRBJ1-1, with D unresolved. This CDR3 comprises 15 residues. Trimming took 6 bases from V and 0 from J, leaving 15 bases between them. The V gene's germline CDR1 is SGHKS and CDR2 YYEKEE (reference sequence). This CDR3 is CASIRTGSMNTEAFF. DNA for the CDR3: TGTGCCAGCATCCGAACGGGTTCGATGAACACTGAAGCTTTCTTT.

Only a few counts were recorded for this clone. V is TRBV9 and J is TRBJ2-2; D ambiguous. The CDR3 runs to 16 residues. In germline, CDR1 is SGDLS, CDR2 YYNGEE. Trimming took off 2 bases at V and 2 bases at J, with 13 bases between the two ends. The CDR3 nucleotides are TGTGCCAGCAGCGTTTTCGAACCTTTTAACACCGGGGAGCTGTTTTTT. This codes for CASSVFEPFNTGELFF.